This TCR beta chain was sequenced in a study of blood T cell repertoires in COVID-19. Study-wide context: There were acute and convalescent COVID-19 samples, and they came from the United States, Italy and Spain. PBMCs, B-cell-depleted T cells, or T cells were the source of the cDNA or gDNA that made up the material.

Original processing methods: Estimated nucleated cell counts came from reference gene primer amplification. Clones were sequenced by immunoSEQ multiplex PCR, and TCRdb holds only the in-frame ones, with some missing. V and J calls and clone size follow that table, whereas D and trimming were derived from the DNA. Of 85,000 to 90,000 clones listed, 79% are singletons. The germline gives CDR1 SGHVS, CDR2 FNYEAQ. The CDR3 extends over 15 amino acids. The germline V and J ends were trimmed by 5 bases and 4 bases, with 14 bases remaining between them. The receptor was derived from a man aged 70 or older with acute or convalescent COVID-19. The chain has TRBV7-6 and TRBJ2-2; a possible D gene is TRBD2 (6 bases). The sequenced sample consisted of peripheral blood. The DNA of the CDR3 is TGTGCCAGCAGCGCACCGGCCGGGGGCACCGGGGAGCTGTTTTTT. Translated: CASSAPAGGTGELFF.